One and the same sample provided the 19 T cell receptor beta chains below, sequenced in a study of blood T cell repertoires in COVID-19 (TCRdb year 2020). The library was produced with the immunoSEQ multiplex PCR assay. TCRdb carries this immuneACCESS record with in-frame sequences only. Its versions omit some clonotypes, under half of them owing to an unresolved V gene in the studies checked, with the rest unexplained. A total of around 190,000 clones appear in this sample, roughly 82% of them only once. The leading ten clones occupy under 15% of the sample. Sequenced input: peripheral blood. These receptors originate from a human donor in a cohort sampled during active COVID-19.

Only one count was recorded for this clone. The rearrangement uses TRBV7-9 and TRBJ1-1, with D maybe TRBD1 (5 bases). The germline V gene encodes CDR1 SEHNR and CDR2 FQNEAQ (reference sequence). V lost 3 bases, J lost 1 base, and 12 bases lay in between. The CDR3 contains 15 residues. The CDR3 region is CASSFADGQNTEAFF. In nucleotides, the CDR3 is TGTGCCAGCAGCTTTGCGGACGGACAGAACACTGAAGCTTTCTTT.

The gene calls are TRBV30 and TRBJ1-4; 7 bases match TRBD1. This CDR3 comprises 12 residues. Trimming removed 4 bases from V and 8 bases from J; junction bases left unmatched: 4. In germline, CDR1 is GTSNPN, CDR2 SVGIG (reference sequence). CDR3 coding DNA: TGTGCCTGGATGGGGACAGACGAAAAACTGTTTTTT. Encoded protein: CAWMGTDEKLFF.

The sample holds one count of this clone. The CDR3 region is CASSGAGTGIYEQYF. In DNA, the CDR3 is TGTGCCAGCAGTGGAGCCGGGACAGGGATCTACGAGCAGTACTTC. J is TRBJ2-7 and V is TRBV2; 9 bases line up with TRBD1. The V segment lost 4 bases and the J segment 3 bases; nucleotides outside the gene matches: 7. The germline gives CDR1 SNHLY, CDR2 FYNNEI. The length of the CDR3 is 15 residues.

The chain is built from TRBV6-5 and TRBJ1-2; TRBD1 matches 9 bases. V lost 7 bases to trimming and J lost 4 bases; unmatched junction nucleotides: 7. The CDR3 spans 14 residues. The germline V gene encodes CDR1 MNHEY and CDR2 SVGAGI. The CDR3 nucleotides are TGTGCCAGCACCCGGGACAGGGCTTCCTATGGCTACACCTTC. It specifies CASTRDRASYGYTF.

This clone was picked up one time. The chain is built from TRBV2 and TRBJ1-2, with TRBD1 as a possible D gene (6 bases). Germline assignment: CDR1 SNHLY and CDR2 FYNNEI. Between the trimmed V and J ends, which lost 0 bases and 3 bases, there was a span of 8 bases. The length of the CDR3 is 14 residues. This chain's CDR3 is CASSEATGYYGYTF. Written as DNA, the CDR3 is TGTGCCAGCAGTGAAGCGACAGGATACTATGGCTACACCTTC.

The chain links TRBV5-1 to TRBJ2-7, with 9 bases that match TRBD2. V lost 1 base and J lost 2; bases outside the gene matches: 4. The CDR3 has 15 amino acids. Germline values: CDR1 SGHRS, CDR2 YFSETQ. The CDR3 loop reads CASSLSASGAYEQYF. For the CDR3, the DNA is TGCGCCAGCAGCTTGAGCGCTAGCGGGGCCTACGAGCAGTACTTC.

CDR3 sequence: CASSLQGRVNYGYTF. The CDR3 nucleotides read TGTGCCAGCAGCTTACAGGGTCGGGTAAACTATGGCTACACCTTC. The rearrangement uses TRBV28 and TRBJ1-2; D is possibly TRBD1 (6 bases). Germline lookup yields CDR1 MDHEN and CDR2 SYDVKM. V lost 6 bases and J 2 bases, leaving 16 bases between the germline ends. The CDR3 has 15 amino acids.

The table lists this clone with many counts. The CDR3 spells CASSWANEQFF. CDR3 bases: TGTGCCAGCAGTTGGGCTAATGAGCAGTTCTTC. The genes are TRBV28 and TRBJ2-1, with D uncertain. V lost 4 bases and J lost 7, with 5 bases in between. The CDR3 is 11 residues long. CDR1 and CDR2 (germline): MDHEN, SYDVKM.

This chain links TRBV12-3 or TRBV12-4 with TRBJ2-7; 8 bases fit TRBD2. The V segment lost 6 bases and the J segment 6 bases; nucleotides outside the gene matches: 7. The CDR3 totals 13 residues. The CDR3 reads CASSPGTSTEQYF. The CDR3 DNA reads as TGTGCCAGCAGCCCCGGGACTAGTACCGAGCAGTACTTC.

The chain combines TRBV4-1 with TRBJ2-2, with TRBD1 as a possible D gene (7 bases). The V end lost 3 bases, the J end lost 3 bases, and 17 bases lay between the germline ends. CDR3 size: 17 residues. The germline gives CDR1 MGHRA, CDR2 YSYEKL. The CDR3 DNA sequence: TGCGCCAGCAGCCACAAGATACAGGGGACTCACACCGGGGAGCTGTTTTTT. The encoded protein is CASSHKIQGTHTGELFF.

The chain combines TRBV5-6 with TRBJ1-2; 12 nucleotides agree with TRBD1. V shed 4 bases and J 6 bases; nucleotides not matched to a gene: 10. This CDR3 comprises 16 residues. The germline CDR1 and CDR2 sequences are SGHDT and YYEEEE. The CDR3 DNA reads TGTGCCAGCAGCCCCCGCCCCGGGACAGGGGGCGATGGCTACACCTTC. Amino acid sequence: CASSPRPGTGGDGYTF.

The genes are TRBV7-2 and TRBJ2-7; D remains ambiguous. V dropped 6 bases and J dropped 0 bases, with 12 bases sitting between them. Germline CDR1 and CDR2: SGHTA and FQGNSA. The CDR3 covers 14 residues. The CDR3 loop is CASRDYRSSYEQYF. In nucleotides, the CDR3 is TGTGCCAGCAGGGATTATAGGAGCTCCTACGAGCAGTACTTC.

This clone is a singleton in its sample. The rearrangement links TRBV7-2 to TRBJ2-1, with 7 bases that match TRBD1. CDR3 length: 13 amino acids. V lost 0 bases and J lost 10; bases outside the gene matches: 3. Germline CDR1 and CDR2: SGHTA and FQGNSA. CDR3 DNA sequence: TGTGCCAGCAGCTTAGCGACAGGGCACGAGCAGTTCTTC. Its translation is CASSLATGHEQFF.

This chain connects TRBV3-1 (or the pseudogene TRBV3-2) to TRBJ2-7; possibly TRBD1 for D (5 bases). Germline lookup yields CDR1 LGHDT and CDR2 YNNKEL (reference sequence). V lost 1 base, J lost 6 bases, and 7 bases lay in between. The CDR3 is 12 amino acids. The CDR3 bases are TGTGCCAGCAGCCAAGGGGGCCTCGAGCAGTACTTC. Amino acids: CASSQGGLEQYF.

The CDR3 DNA reads as TGTGCCAGCCAGGGCTTTGGGGTTGCCAAAAACATTCAGTACTTC. Protein sequence: CASQGFGVAKNIQYF. The chain combines TRBV6-6 with TRBJ2-4; a possible D gene is TRBD1 (5 bases). The CDR3 spans 15 residues. Germline CDR1 and CDR2: MNHNY and SVGAGI (reference sequence). V was clipped by 8 bases and J by 1 base, with 15 bases between them.

The chain joins TRBV19 to TRBJ2-7; 14 bases are shared with TRBD2. CDR3 length: 15 amino acids. Germline V gives CDR1 LNHDA, CDR2 SQIVND (reference sequence). Unmatched junction bases numbered 6, after V lost 6 bases and J lost 5 bases. This chain's CDR3 is CASRSGTSGSHEQYF. CDR3 coding DNA: TGTGCCAGTAGGTCCGGGACTAGCGGGAGTCACGAGCAGTACTTC.

This clone has just one count. The genes are TRBV6-5 and TRBJ2-7; 10 bases are a match to TRBD1. The CDR3 spans 14 residues. V shed 6 bases and J 3 bases; nucleotides not matched to a gene: 5. In germline, CDR1 is MNHEY, CDR2 SVGAGI. Here the CDR3 reads CASSQDRGGYEQYF. The CDR3 DNA sequence: TGTGCCAGCAGCCAGGACAGGGGGGGCTACGAGCAGTACTTC.

The chain recombines TRBV5-1 with TRBJ2-1; D is perhaps TRBD1 (6 bases). The length of the CDR3 is 18 residues. V lost 2 bases and J 2 bases, leaving 20 bases between the germline ends. The germline V gene has CDR1 SGHRS and CDR2 YFSETQ. For the CDR3, the DNA is TGCGCCAGCAGCTTACAGGGTGGGCATGGATCCCCCTACAATGAGCAGTTCTTC. Translation gives CASSLQGGHGSPYNEQFF.

The chain employs TRBV19 and TRBJ2-1; D perhaps matches TRBD2 (5 bases). V lost 10 bases and J lost 3, with 19 bases in between. The CDR3 covers 15 residues. Germline-derived CDR1 and CDR2 are LNHDA and SQIVND (reference sequence). CDR3 DNA sequence: TGTGCCACTTCCATCACCCGGGGAAGCTACAATGAGCAGTTCTTC. Its translation is CATSITRGSYNEQFF.